A single TCR beta chain is shown here with its context. Antigen specificity is unknown. RNA was extracted with the RNeasy kit, and a quantity of roughly 0.45 to 1 ug was reverse transcribed using random hexamers. TCRdb analysed the immunoSEQ multiplex PCR reads with MiXCR anew, one entry per CDR3 protein. The sample carries approximately 180,000 distinct CDR3 sequences, around 93% recorded once. The data stem from a study of CD8 T cells in Susac syndrome. Study outcomes and limitations: The study acknowledged a relatively small number of individuals in its TCR sequencing and HLA analysis.

Sequencing targeted TCR beta in blood CD8+ and CD4+ T cells. It was negative isolation that provided the CD8+ and CD4+ T cells, whereas TEMRA cells were enriched by FACS. Trimming took 2 bases from V and 7 from J; bases not matched to a gene: 8. This CDR3 has 16 residues. Looked up from germline, CDR1 is LGHDT and CDR2 is YNNKEL (reference sequence). The TCR was taken from a human donor with multiple sclerosis. The sequencing sample was made of CD4+ T cells from PBMCs. The V and J genes are TRBV3-1 and TRBJ2-1; the match to TRBD2 covers 10 bases. In nucleotides, the CDR3 is TGTGCCAGCAGCCAATTTCTAGCGGGAGCTGAGAATGAGCAGTTCTTC. Translating it yields CASSQFLAGAENEQFF.